A single TCR beta chain is shown here with its context. The germline gives CDR1 LNHNV, CDR2 YYDKDF (reference sequence). CDR3 size: 16 residues. The V segment lost 0 bases and the J segment 5 bases; nucleotides outside the gene matches: 4. The data were taken from a study of blood T cell repertoires in COVID-19. Study context: The United States, Italy and Spain supplied acute and convalescent COVID-19 samples. Sources were T cells, B-cell-depleted T cells, or PBMCs; the material itself was cDNA or gDNA.

Original handling: Amplified reference gene primers provided the basis for estimating nucleated cell counts. The assay was immunoSEQ multiplex PCR, and TCRdb's table has in-frame clones only and misses some. That table furnishes V, J and clone size, whereas the DNA furnished D and trimming. The table lists 150,000 to 200,000 clones, roughly four fifths of them singletons. This chain joins TRBV15 and TRBJ1-4; 9 bases line up with TRBD1. Sequenced: peripheral blood. The clonotype was recovered from a man in his sixties with active or convalescent COVID-19. CDR3 residues: CATSRDQGTGNEKLFF. The CDR3 DNA is TGTGCCACCAGCAGAGATCAGGGGACAGGGAATGAAAAACTGTTTTTT.